This T cell receptor beta chain derives from a study of T cells of healthy individuals. Per germline, CDR1 SGHTA and CDR2 FQGNSA. Trimming removed 5 bases from V and 0 bases from J; junction bases left unmatched: 2. This CDR3 has 16 amino acids. TCRdb analysed the 5' RACE reads with MiXCR anew, one entry per CDR3 protein. This sample yields 45,000 to 60,000 distinct CDR3 sequences, of which approximately 15% are seen a single time; about 16% belongs to the top ten. The rearrangement links TRBV7-2 to TRBJ2-2; 11 bases map to TRBD2. The receptor's source is a human donor in good health. CDR3 residues: CASSLLAGANTGELFF. CDR3 sequence (DNA): TGTGCCAGCAGCCTACTAGCGGGGGCGAACACCGGGGAGCTGTTTTTT.